This is a list of T cell receptor beta chains from one sample in a study of T-cell memory formation after mild COVID-19. TCRdb independently ran MiXCR on the 5' RACE reads; one entry per CDR3 protein. The sample has under 300,000 distinct CDR3 sequences; roughly 10% are singletons. Material for sequencing was PBMCs or a T cell subset sorted from them (not recorded which). These receptors were obtained from a man between 18 and 29 years old who had mild COVID-19 (a few samples of this study predate the infection). Cell type and time point are not known. Each CDR3 is given with its conserved first and last residue. The D gene is left open where the match is weak. Size tells how often a clone was seen (once, few, many) or the class of an expanded clone, and some rows leave it out.

TRBD1	TRBV4-3	TRBJ2-2	-	TGCGCCAGCAGCCAAGATTCTTTCCGGACAGGGGGCACCGGGGAGCTGTTTTTT	CASSQDSFRTGGTGELFF
-	TRBV5-1	TRBJ1-2	-	TGCGCCAGCAGCCCCCTCCAGGGATATTACTACACCTTC	CASSPLQGYYYTF
TRBD1	TRBV11-2	TRBJ1-1	-	TGTGCCAGCAGCCCGACAGCTGGGGGACAGGGGAACACTGAAGCTTTCTTT	CASSPTAGGQGNTEAFF
-	TRBV27	TRBJ1-1	-	TGTGCCAGCAGTTTATCTGTGTGGAACACTGAAGCTTTCTTT	CASSLSVWNTEAFF
-	TRBV10-3	TRBJ2-5	-	TGTGCCACGGGCCAAGTCGAGACCCAGTACTTC	CATGQVETQYF
-	TRBV7-2	TRBJ1-2	-	TGTGCCAGCAGCCCGACCCGGGGTAACTATGGCTACACCTTC	CASSPTRGNYGYTF
-	TRBV3-1	TRBJ2-4	few	TGTGCCAGCAGCCAAATAGGGGGGTCCGCCAAAAACATTCAGTACTTC	CASSQIGGSAKNIQYF
TRBD2	TRBV15	TRBJ2-7	-	TGTGCCACCAGCAGAGATGGGAGGGAGGACGAGCAGTACTTC	CATSRDGREDEQYF
-	TRBV2	TRBJ1-4	few	TGTGCCAGCAGTGAACCGACCCCGGTGCATGAAAAACTGTTTTTT	CASSEPTPVHEKLFF
-	TRBV7-2	TRBJ1-5	-	TGTGCCAGCAGCACGGGGGGGCATCAGCCCCAGCATTTT	CASSTGGHQPQHF
TRBD2	TRBV10-3	TRBJ2-3	-	TGTGCCATCAGTGGGACTAGCAACTCAGATACGCAGTATTTT	CAISGTSNSDTQYF
-	TRBV12-3/TRBV12-4	TRBJ2-1	few	TGTGCCAGCAGCTTGTGGGGAGTAAACGAGCAGTTCTTC	CASSLWGVNEQFF
-	TRBV7-3	TRBJ2-5	many	TGTGCCAGCAGCTTAACGGGGGGCGGAGAGACCCAGTACTTC	CASSLTGGGETQYF
-	TRBV11-2	TRBJ2-7	-	TGTGCCAGCAGCACCAGGGTGTACGAGCAGTACTTC	CASSTRVYEQYF
-	TRBV12-3/TRBV12-4	TRBJ1-2	-	TGTGCCAGCAGTTTAGCGGCCGAGAGTGGCTACACCTTC	CASSLAAESGYTF
TRBD2	TRBV7-2	TRBJ2-2	-	TGTGCCAGCAGCTCGACTCCGGGACTAGCGGGGGTCCACACCGGGGAGCTGTTTTTT	CASSSTPGLAGVHTGELFF
TRBD2	TRBV20-1	TRBJ2-5	-	TGCAGTGCTACTCTAGCGGGGGGCCGGGAGACCCAGTACTTC	CSATLAGGRETQYF
-	TRBV28	TRBJ2-1	-	TGTGCCAGCAGTTGGAGGGGGCCCCATGAGCAGTTCTTC	CASSWRGPHEQFF
TRBD1	TRBV20-1	TRBJ1-3	few	TGCAGTGCTAGAGTGGGCAGGGGGCTAAACACCATATATTTT	CSARVGRGLNTIYF
-	TRBV6-5	TRBJ1-2	many	TGTGCCAGCAGTTACGGGCGTGGCTATGGCTACACCTTC	CASSYGRGYGYTF
-	TRBV29-1	TRBJ1-1	few	TGCAGCGTTATCCTGAACACTGAAGCTTTCTTT	CSVILNTEAFF
-	TRBV5-1	TRBJ2-6	few	TGCGCCAGCAGCCCTGAAGGCAGCTCTGGGGCCAACGTCCTGACTTTC	CASSPEGSSGANVLTF
-	TRBV12-3/TRBV12-4	TRBJ1-5	-	TGTGCCAGCAGTTTGGGTTTTTTCGGTCAGCCCCAGCATTTT	CASSLGFFGQPQHF
TRBD1	TRBV4-1	TRBJ2-5	-	TGCGCCAGCAGCCAAGCCACGACAACAGGGGGGACCCAGTACTTC	CASSQATTTGGTQYF
-	TRBV20-1	TRBJ2-3	many	TGCAGTGCTAGAGATCTGAGGGGGGGAGGGGATACGCAGTATTTT	CSARDLRGGGDTQYF
-	TRBV5-4	TRBJ2-5	few	TGTGCCAGCAGAGACCGGGACTTAGGAGAGACCCAGTACTTC	CASRDRDLGETQYF
TRBD2	TRBV7-2	TRBJ2-1	few	TGTGCCAGCAGCTTAGTCCGGGGGGGAGTAGATGAGCAGTTCTTC	CASSLVRGGVDEQFF
TRBD1	TRBV20-1	TRBJ1-2	-	TGCAGTGCTCGGACAGGGGGCAAGGGCTATGGCTACACCTTC	CSARTGGKGYGYTF
-	TRBV10-2	TRBJ2-5	-	TGCGCCAGCAGGGTGGGGGGAGAGACCCAGTACTTC	CASRVGGETQYF
-	TRBV20-1	TRBJ2-7	-	TGCAGTGCTAGAGATCATCGGGACTCCCACTACGAGCAGTACTTC	CSARDHRDSHYEQYF
TRBD2	TRBV7-8	TRBJ2-3	-	TGTGCCAGCAGCTCAGCGGGGACTAGCGGCACAGATACGCAGTATTTT	CASSSAGTSGTDTQYF
-	TRBV29-1	TRBJ1-5	-	TGCAGCGTTCAGGGGAGGAGCAATCAGCCCCAGCATTTT	CSVQGRSNQPQHF
-	TRBV3-1	TRBJ1-4	many	TGTGCCAGCAGCCCGGGTGGGAAACTGTTTTTT	CASSPGGKLFF
-	TRBV15	TRBJ2-1	few	TGTGCCACCAGCAGCGACAGCAATGAGCAGTTCTTC	CATSSDSNEQFF
TRBD1	TRBV4-2	TRBJ1-2	-	TGTGCCAGCAGCAGACAGGGGGGGACTAACTATGGCTACACCTTC	CASSRQGGTNYGYTF
-	TRBV12-3/TRBV12-4	TRBJ1-5	few	TGTGCCAGTGGACATAACAATCAGCCCCAGCATTTT	CASGHNNQPQHF